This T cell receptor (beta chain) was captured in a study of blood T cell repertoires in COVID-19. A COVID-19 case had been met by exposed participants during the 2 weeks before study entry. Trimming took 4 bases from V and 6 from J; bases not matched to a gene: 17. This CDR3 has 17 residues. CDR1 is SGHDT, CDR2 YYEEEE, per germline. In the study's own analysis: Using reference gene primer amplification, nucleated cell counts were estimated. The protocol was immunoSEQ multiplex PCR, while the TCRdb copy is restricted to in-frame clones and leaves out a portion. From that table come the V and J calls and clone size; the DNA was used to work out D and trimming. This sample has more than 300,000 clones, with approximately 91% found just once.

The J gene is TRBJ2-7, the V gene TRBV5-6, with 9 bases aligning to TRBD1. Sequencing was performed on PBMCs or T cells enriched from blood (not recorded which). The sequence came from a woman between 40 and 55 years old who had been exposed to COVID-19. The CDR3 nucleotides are TGTGCCAGCAGCGAGGGGATACAGGGGGCTCTCCTCGGCGAGCAGTACTTC. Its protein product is CASSEGIQGALLGEQYF. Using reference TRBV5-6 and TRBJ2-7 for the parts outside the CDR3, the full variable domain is DAGVTQSPTHLIKTRGQQVTLRCSPKSGHDTVSWYQQALGQGPQFIFQYYEEEERQRGNFPDRFSGHQFPNYSSELNVNALLLGDSALYLCASSEGIQGALLGEQYFGPGTRLTVT.